The 30 T cell receptor beta chains reported below all come from one sample, sequenced in a study of T cell repertoires in cytomegalovirus infection. TCRdb fed the reads into MiXCR, producing one record per CDR3 protein. The sample yields about 260,000 distinct CDR3 sequences, roughly 15% seen once. The material sequenced was PBMCs. The receptors were sampled from a human donor in good health (CMV status not recorded). Some clones in this sample may be carry-over from other donors' samples.

This clonotype was counted at least ten times. The chain uses TRBV6-2 or TRBV6-3 and TRBJ2-5, with unresolved D. This CDR3 region has 16 residues. The V and J ends lost 0 bases and 4 bases respectively, with 15 bases between them. Germline V gene sequence: CDR1 MNHEY, CDR2 SVGEGT. The CDR3 loop reads CASSYSGLSLAETQYF. Written as DNA, the CDR3 is TGTGCCAGCAGTTACTCCGGGCTGAGCCTCGCAGAGACCCAGTACTTC.

The chain carries TRBV2 and TRBJ1-1; D is unresolved. Germline loops: CDR1 SNHLY, CDR2 FYNNEI. This CDR3 is 12 amino acids long. Between the trimmed V and J ends, which lost 6 bases and 0 bases, there was a span of 5 bases. The CDR3 region is CASRMMNTEAFF. In DNA form, the CDR3 reads TGTGCCAGCAGAATGATGAACACTGAAGCTTTCTTT.

The chain couples TRBV10-3 to TRBJ2-1; tentative D call: TRBD2 (5 bases). V was shortened by 3 bases and J by 0 bases, with 9 bases between the two germline ends. This CDR3 has 15 residues. Germline CDR1 ENHRY, CDR2 SYGVKD. The CDR3 region has the DNA TGTGCCATCAGTGAAGGTGGGAGCTCCTACAATGAGCAGTTCTTC. Protein product: CAISEGGSSYNEQFF.

This clonotype was recorded many times. The rearrangement joins TRBV28 to TRBJ2-7, with D possibly matching TRBD2 (5 bases). CDR3 length equals 15 residues. Trimming removed 8 bases at V and 3 bases at J, with 20 bases between. Germline-derived CDR1 and CDR2 are MDHEN and SYDVKM. CDR3 sequence reads: CASLSSGSSFYEQYF. The CDR3 DNA reads as TGTGCCAGCTTGTCCTCGGGATCTTCGTTCTACGAGCAGTACTTC.

Only one count was recorded for this clonotype. The chain recombines TRBV11-3 with TRBJ2-5; tentatively, D is TRBD1 or TRBD2 (5 bases each). This CDR3 is built from 14 residues. CDR1 and CDR2 (germline): SGHNT, YENEEA. The V gene lost 5 bases and the J gene lost 1 base, with 11 bases spanning the gap. CDR3 protein: CASSQGPSQETQYF. The CDR3 nucleotides read TGTGCCAGCAGCCAGGGACCGAGCCAAGAGACCCAGTACTTC.

There are many counts of this clonotype. The gene calls are TRBV7-2 and TRBJ2-3; D is uncertain. This CDR3 contains 15 residues. The germline CDR1 and CDR2 sequences are SGHTA and FQGNSA. Trimming removed 2 bases at V and 0 bases at J, with 9 bases between. CDR3 DNA: TGTGCCAGCAGCTTAAACTTCCACAGCACAGATACGCAGTATTTT. It encodes CASSLNFHSTDTQYF.

At least ten counts were recorded for this clonotype. The rearrangement joins TRBV12-3 or TRBV12-4 to TRBJ2-1; 11 bases map to TRBD2. This CDR3 is 18 amino acids long. With V trimmed by 2 bases and J by 0 bases, 6 bases remained unmatched. The CDR3 protein is CASSLLAGGTSSYNEQFF. The DNA for the CDR3 is TGTGCCAGCAGTTTACTAGCGGGGGGCACGAGCTCCTACAATGAGCAGTTCTTC.

This chain uses TRBV23-1 with TRBJ2-3, with 11 bases aligning to TRBD2. TRBV23-1 is assigned to the ORF class and has an uncertain function. V trimming: 4 bases; J trimming: 2 bases; junction bases outside the gene matches: 5. The length of the CDR3 is 16 residues. The CDR3 here is CASSRNSGRVTDTQYF. The DNA of the CDR3 is TGCGCCAGCAGTCGAAATAGCGGGAGGGTCACAGATACGCAGTATTTT.

This clonotype showed up just a few times. The V and J genes are TRBV29-1 and TRBJ1-2; D is possibly TRBD1 (5 bases). Germline lookup yields CDR1 SQVTM and CDR2 ANQGSEA. The ends were cut back, 3 bases at V and 4 bases at J, with 12 bases in the middle. The CDR3 extends over 13 amino acids. CDR3 protein: CSVEEGLVYGYTF. The CDR3 region has the DNA TGCAGCGTTGAGGAGGGGTTAGTCTATGGCTACACCTTC.

This clonotype was seen a few times. This chain connects TRBV19 to TRBJ1-6; D is possibly TRBD1 (5 bases). Germline V lookup: CDR1 LNHDA, CDR2 SQIVND (reference sequence). CDR3 length: 16 amino acids. V shed 6 bases and J shed 0 bases, with 12 bases lying between them. In DNA form, the CDR3 reads TGTGCCAGTAGCAGGGACGCGAGCTCCTATAATTCACCCCTCCACTTT. Residues: CASSRDASSYNSPLHF.

This clonotype was seen ten or more times. V usage is TRBV7-2 and J usage is TRBJ2-5; 9 bases align to TRBD2. CDR3 length: 14 amino acids. After removal of 7 bases from V and 2 bases from J, the junction contained 5 bases not matched to a gene. Germline CDR1 reads SGHTA; CDR2 reads FQGNSA. CDR3 region: CASTRGGGQETQYF. Written as DNA, the CDR3 is TGTGCCAGCACCCGCGGGGGGGGTCAAGAGACCCAGTACTTC.

The V gene is TRBV28, the J gene TRBJ2-7; 9 bases align to TRBD1. This CDR3 is built from 14 residues. Germline CDR1 reads MDHEN; CDR2 reads SYDVKM. The V and J ends lost 7 bases and 5 bases, in that order; junction bases with no gene match: 9. As DNA, the CDR3 is TGTGCCAGCACCTCGGGGACAGGGTATGACGAGCAGTACTTC. This gives the protein CASTSGTGYDEQYF.

The V and J genes are TRBV29-1 and TRBJ1-1, with TRBD1 matching 7 bases. Unmatched junction bases numbered 7, after V lost 7 bases and J lost 2 bases. CDR1 is SQVTM and CDR2 is ANQGSEA in the germline V gene. The CDR3 covers 13 residues. The CDR3 DNA follows: TGCAGCGCTCCGGGACAGTTTAACACTGAAGCTTTCTTT. Its protein is CSAPGQFNTEAFF.

In its sample, this clonotype was seen a few times. This chain connects TRBV9 to TRBJ1-1; no firm D call. Per the germline V gene, CDR1 is SGDLS and CDR2 is YYNGEE. V was pared by 0 bases and J by 2 bases, with 14 bases between. This CDR3 has 16 amino acids. CDR3 sequence reads: CASSVAPISTNTEAFF. The CDR3 DNA is TGTGCCAGCAGCGTAGCTCCCATATCAACCAACACTGAAGCTTTCTTT.

This clonotype occurred many times. V and J are TRBV7-2 and TRBJ2-5; a possible D gene is TRBD1 (5 bases). This CDR3 spans 15 amino acids. V lost 0 bases, J lost 1 base, and 9 bases lay in between. Germline loops: CDR1 SGHTA, CDR2 FQGNSA. CDR3 DNA: TGTGCCAGCAGCTTAGCGCAGGGCAGCCAAGAGACCCAGTACTTC. Translation gives CASSLAQGSQETQYF.

This clonotype has more than one count but fewer than ten. The CDR3 protein is CASNPLSWADRNTEAFF. The CDR3 DNA follows: TGTGCCAGCAACCCGCTTAGCTGGGCCGACAGGAACACTGAAGCTTTCTTT. This sequence joins TRBV13 and TRBJ1-1, with a tentative D call TRBD1 (5 bases). The CDR3 is 17 residues long. Germline-derived CDR1 and CDR2 are PRHDT and FYEKMQ (reference sequence). Trimming stripped 7 bases from V and 1 base from J, with 22 bases between. The whole variable domain, filled in from reference TRBV13 and TRBJ1-1, reads AAGVIQSPRHLIKEKRETATLKCYPIPRHDTVYWYQQGPGQDPQFLISFYEKMQSDKGSIPDRFSAQQFSDYHSELNMSSLELGDSALYFCASNPLSWADRNTEAFFGQGTRLTVV.

A few counts support this clonotype. The CDR3 here is CATRGLSGANVLTF. The CDR3 DNA reads TGCGCCACCAGGGGTCTCTCTGGGGCCAACGTCCTGACTTTC. The chain employs TRBV10-2 and TRBJ2-6, with D possibly being TRBD1 (6 bases). The CDR3 has 14 amino acids. V dropped 10 bases and J dropped 0 bases, with 10 bases sitting between them. The germline CDR1 and CDR2 sequences are WSHSY and SAAADI.

This clonotype was found many times. The chain combines TRBV6-2 or TRBV6-3 with TRBJ1-1; no definite D call. Trimming pared 0 bases from V and 7 bases from J, leaving 9 bases between. CDR1 and CDR2 from the germline V gene are MNHEY and SVGEGT. This CDR3 comprises 13 residues. In DNA form, the CDR3 reads TGTGCCAGCAGTTACTCGATCTGGGATGAAGCTTTCTTT. This encodes CASSYSIWDEAFF.

This rearrangement joins TRBV6-4 to TRBJ2-1; D is possibly TRBD2 (6 bases). This CDR3 spans 16 amino acids. V shed 2 bases and J shed 2 bases, with 13 bases lying between them. The germline CDR1 and CDR2 sequences are MRHNA and SNTAGT. CDR3 in amino acids: CASSDNGTLPYNEQFF. The CDR3 region has the DNA TGTGCCAGCAGTGACAACGGGACTCTACCCTACAATGAGCAGTTCTTC.

At least ten counts were recorded for this clonotype. The rearrangement uses TRBV6-4 and TRBJ2-3; 14 bases are shared with TRBD2. This CDR3 is built from 16 residues. After removal of 0 bases from V and 4 bases from J, the junction contained 0 bases not matched to a gene. CDR1 MRHNA and CDR2 SNTAGT come from the germline V gene. CDR3 coding DNA: TGTGCCAGCAGTGACTCGACTAGCGGGGGGGCAGATACGCAGTATTTT. Protein sequence: CASSDSTSGGADTQYF.

The V and J genes are TRBV18 and TRBJ2-3; no reliable D call. The CDR3 is 15 amino acids. The V gene lost 2 bases and the J gene lost 0 bases, with 9 bases spanning the gap. Per the germline V gene, CDR1 is KGHSH and CDR2 is LQKENI. For the CDR3, the DNA is TGTGCCAGCTCACCAGTCGGGCAGAGCACAGATACGCAGTATTTT. The encoded protein is CASSPVGQSTDTQYF.

The table lists this clonotype with many counts. The V and J genes are TRBV6-1 and TRBJ1-1, with D possibly TRBD1 on 6 matching bases. The CDR3 runs 14 residues. CDR1 MNHNS and CDR2 SASEGT come from the germline V gene. Trimming stripped 7 bases from V and 4 bases from J, with 16 bases between. This CDR3 is CASTAAGGITEAFF. The CDR3 DNA follows: TGTGCCAGCACGGCGGCGGGGGGCATCACTGAAGCTTTCTTT.

In its sample, this clonotype was seen a few times. The chain uses TRBV19 and TRBJ2-1, with a tentative D call TRBD1 (5 bases). This CDR3 has 16 amino acids. Trimming removed 5 bases at V and 0 bases at J, with 14 bases between. Germline lookup yields CDR1 LNHDA and CDR2 SQIVND (reference sequence). The CDR3 spells CASSSAGHYSYNEQFF. The DNA for the CDR3 is TGTGCCAGTAGTTCGGCCGGACATTACTCCTACAATGAGCAGTTCTTC. Together with reference TRBV19 and TRBJ2-1, the CDR3 gives the full variable domain: DGGITQSPKYLFRKEGQNVTLSCEQNLNHDAMYWYRQDPGQGLRLIYYSQIVNDFQKGDIAEGYSVSREKKESFPLTVTSAQKNPTAFYLCASSSAGHYSYNEQFFGPGTRLTVL.

This rearrangement joins TRBV20-1 to TRBJ2-7; maybe TRBD2 (6 bases). The V gene's germline CDR1 is DFQATT and CDR2 SNEGSKA (reference sequence). Trimming took off 4 bases at V and 1 base at J, with 14 bases between the two ends. CDR3 length equals 14 residues. The DNA for the CDR3 is TGCAGTGCTAAGTTCCCCGGGGGTTCCTACGAGCAGTACTTC. It encodes CSAKFPGGSYEQYF.

In its sample, this clonotype was seen a few times. The chain employs TRBV25-1 and TRBJ2-7, with D unresolved. The CDR3 consists of 16 residues. CDR1 MGHDK and CDR2 SYGVNS come from the germline V gene. Trimming took off 5 bases at V and 0 bases at J, with 17 bases between the two ends. The CDR3 region has the DNA TGTGCCAGCAGTTTCTACGGACCGATTAACTCCTACGAGCAGTACTTC. As protein: CASSFYGPINSYEQYF.

This clonotype has a handful of counts. This chain links TRBV18 with TRBJ1-1; possible D gene TRBD1, 6 bases. Trimming removed 3 bases at V and 1 base at J, with 12 bases between. CDR1 and CDR2 from the germline V gene are KGHSH and LQKENI. This CDR3 has 15 amino acids. The CDR3 protein is CASSPGIRGNTEAFF. The CDR3 DNA follows: TGTGCCAGCTCACCGGGGATCAGGGGGAACACTGAAGCTTTCTTT.

V gene TRBV29-1 combines with J gene TRBJ2-5; TRBD1 agrees at 7 bases. There are 12 residues in the CDR3. The germline gives CDR1 SQVTM, CDR2 ANQGSEA. The junction had 4 bases not matched to a gene; V was cut back by 5 bases and J by 4 bases. Here the CDR3 DNA reads TGCAGCGTTAAGACAGGGCTAGAGACCCAGTACTTC. Protein: CSVKTGLETQYF.

This rearrangement joins TRBV7-9 to TRBJ2-7, with D possibly matching TRBD1 (6 bases). V lost 9 bases to trimming and J lost 4 bases, with 16 bases between them. The CDR3 is 13 amino acids. Germline CDR1 is SEHNR and CDR2 is FQNEAQ (reference sequence). The CDR3: CASSRDKEYEQYF. The CDR3 DNA reads TGTGCCAGTTCCCGGGACAAGGAATACGAGCAGTACTTC. Based on the CDR3 plus reference TRBV7-9 and TRBJ2-7, the full variable domain is DTGVSQNPRHKITKRGQNVTFRCDPISEHNRLYWYRQTLGQGPEFLTYFQNEAQLEKSRLLSDRFSAERPKGSFSTLEIQRTEQGDSAMYLCASSRDKEYEQYFGPGTRLTVT.

This clonotype came up many times. J is TRBJ1-5 and V is TRBV28, with 8 bases lining up with TRBD1. After removal of 7 bases from V and 0 bases from J, the junction contained 14 bases not matched to a gene. CDR3 length equals 18 residues. The germline gives CDR1 MDHEN, CDR2 SYDVKM. This CDR3 reads CASIPLGQGPYSNQPQHF. The CDR3 DNA follows: TGTGCCAGCATACCCCTAGGACAGGGACCTTATAGCAATCAGCCCCAGCATTTT. Full variable domain (remainder filled in from reference TRBV28 and TRBJ1-5): DVKVTQSSRYLVKRTGEKVFLECVQDMDHENMFWYRQDPGLGLRLIYFSYDVKMKEKGDIPEGYSVSREKKERFSLILESASTNQTSMYLCASIPLGQGPYSNQPQHFGDGTRLSIL.

This clonotype was counted many times. This rearrangement joins TRBV7-2 to TRBJ2-1; D unclear. V was cut by 1 base and J by 0 bases, with 4 bases left in between. The CDR3 consists of 14 residues. CDR1 is SGHTA and CDR2 is FQGNSA in the germline V gene. The CDR3 reads CASSLESSYNEQFF. The DNA of the CDR3 is TGTGCCAGCAGCTTAGAAAGCTCCTACAATGAGCAGTTCTTC.